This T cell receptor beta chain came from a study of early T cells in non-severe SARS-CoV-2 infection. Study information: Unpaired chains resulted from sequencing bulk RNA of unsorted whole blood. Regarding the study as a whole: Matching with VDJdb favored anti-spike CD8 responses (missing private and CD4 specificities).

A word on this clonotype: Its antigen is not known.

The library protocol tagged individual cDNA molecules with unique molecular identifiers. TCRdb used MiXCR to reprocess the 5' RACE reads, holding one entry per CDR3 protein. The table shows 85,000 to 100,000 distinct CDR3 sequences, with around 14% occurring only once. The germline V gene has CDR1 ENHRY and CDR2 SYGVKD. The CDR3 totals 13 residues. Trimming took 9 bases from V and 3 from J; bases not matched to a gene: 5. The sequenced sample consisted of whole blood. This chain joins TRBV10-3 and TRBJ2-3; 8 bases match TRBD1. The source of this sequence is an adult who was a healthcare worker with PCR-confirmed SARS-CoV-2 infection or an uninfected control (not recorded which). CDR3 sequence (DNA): TGTGCCATAGGACAGGGCAATACAGATACGCAGTATTTT. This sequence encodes CAIGQGNTDTQYF.